A single sample gave rise to the 27 T cell receptor beta chains below, sequenced in a study of spatial heterogeneity in lung cancer. TCRdb used MiXCR to reprocess the 5' RACE reads, holding one entry per CDR3 protein. Among about 43,000 distinct CDR3 sequences listed, approximately 24% were seen once. Time point given: blood at routine non-recurrence follow-up after resection. The input for sequencing was PBMCs, taken at follow-up. Receptors originate from a female donor with early-stage non-small cell lung cancer.

This clonotype was recorded a few times. J is TRBJ2-2 and V is TRBV6-7, with 9 bases lining up with TRBD1. TRBV6-7 is sorted into the ORF group, with uncertain function. The junction had 7 bases not matched to a gene; V was cut back by 5 bases and J by 6 bases. The CDR3 totals 15 residues. CDR3 in amino acids: CASSTGTGSPGELFF. The CDR3, as DNA: TGTGCCAGCAGTACCGGGACAGGGTCCCCCGGGGAGCTGTTTTTT.

V is TRBV19 and J is TRBJ2-2, with D unclear. The V and J ends lost 3 bases and 3 bases respectively, with 11 bases between them. Germline V gene lookup returns CDR1 LNHDA and CDR2 SQIVND (reference sequence). This CDR3 comprises 15 residues. The CDR3 DNA reads TGTGCCAGTAGTATGGATGACGGCTACACCGGGGAGCTGTTTTTT. Its translation: CASSMDDGYTGELFF.

V is TRBV11-2 and J is TRBJ2-5; the D gene is possibly TRBD1 (6 bases). Trimming removed 5 bases from V and 4 bases from J, with 14 bases in between. CDR1 is SGHAT and CDR2 is FQNNGV in the germline V gene. The CDR3 is made up of 14 amino acids. The DNA of the CDR3 is TGTGCCAGCAGCAGAGGGGGTAAAGGAGAGACCCAGTACTTC. Its translation is CASSRGGKGETQYF.

In its sample, this clonotype was seen once. The CDR3 nucleotides read TGTGCCAGCACCACCGGACTAGCGGGAGTTCGGGTGATTAGAGATACGCAGTATTTT. This gives the protein CASTTGLAGVRVIRDTQYF. The V gene is TRBV27, the J gene TRBJ2-3; 13 bases line up with TRBD2. This CDR3 is built from 19 residues. The V gene's germline CDR1 is MNHEY and CDR2 SMNVEV (reference sequence). J was trimmed by 5 bases and V by 7 bases; bases with no gene match: 18.

This rearrangement joins TRBV4-1 to TRBJ1-6; no definite D call. The CDR3 spans 13 residues. Germline values: CDR1 MGHRA, CDR2 YSYEKL. Deletions cut 0 bases from V and 9 bases from J, with 6 bases between. The CDR3 spells CASSQDTASPLHF. CDR3 nucleotides: TGCGCCAGCAGCCAAGATACAGCTTCACCCCTCCACTTT.

The table lists this clonotype with many counts. This chain joins TRBV29-1 and TRBJ2-1; 11 nucleotides agree with TRBD2. Trimming at V came to 6 bases and at J to 2 bases, leaving 3 bases not matched to a gene. CDR1 SQVTM and CDR2 ANQGSEA come from the germline V gene. This CDR3 is built from 14 residues. CDR3 nucleotides: TGCAGCGTGTATAGCGGGAGGGCCTACAATGAGCAGTTCTTC. Translated, it gives CSVYSGRAYNEQFF.

This clonotype was detected many times. This sequence joins TRBV5-6 and TRBJ2-4; tentative D call: TRBD1 (5 bases). The V end was cut by 2 bases, the J end by 2 bases, with 14 bases between. This CDR3 spans 16 amino acids. Germline V gene data show CDR1 as SGHDT and CDR2 as YYEEEE. CDR3 nucleotide sequence: TGTGCCAGCAGCTTATGGGGCCCTCCCCCCAAAAACATTCAGTACTTC. The encoded protein is CASSLWGPPPKNIQYF.

This chain uses TRBV29-1 with TRBJ2-7; TRBD1 aligns across 7 bases. Germline CDR1 reads SQVTM; CDR2 reads ANQGSEA. This CDR3 has 13 residues. V was clipped by 6 bases and J by 6 bases; unmatched bases: 11. The CDR3 DNA sequence: TGCAGCGTCGGGACAGAGCCTTATTTCGAGCAGTACTTC. Residues: CSVGTEPYFEQYF.

This clonotype has a count of ten or more. This chain uses TRBV3-1 with TRBJ1-6; tentative D call: TRBD1 (5 bases). V was shortened by 4 bases and J by 11 bases, with 15 bases between the two germline ends. The germline V gene has CDR1 LGHDT and CDR2 YNNKEL (reference sequence). There are 14 residues in the CDR3. The CDR3 reads CASSLGTRAAPLHF. The CDR3 DNA follows: TGTGCCAGCAGCCTCGGGACCCGCGCGGCACCCCTCCACTTT.

This clonotype turned up a few times. The V gene is TRBV4-1, the J gene TRBJ2-4; D is perhaps TRBD1 (6 bases). CDR1 is MGHRA, CDR2 YSYEKL, per germline. This CDR3 spans 16 amino acids. The V end lost 1 base, the J end lost 6 bases, and 16 bases lay between the germline ends. In DNA, the CDR3 is TGCGCCAGCAGCCAAGCGCTGGGGGCGAGTGGAAACATTCAGTACTTC. Protein product: CASSQALGASGNIQYF.

There are a few counts of this clonotype. The chain has TRBV6-5 and TRBJ2-3; 7 nucleotides match TRBD1. CDR3 size: 14 residues. The germline V gene has CDR1 MNHEY and CDR2 SVGAGI. Trimming at V came to 8 bases and at J to 6 bases, leaving 11 bases not matched to a gene. For the CDR3, the DNA is TGTGCCAGCCGAGACAGGGTGGACGGGGATACGCAGTATTTT. Translation gives CASRDRVDGDTQYF.

The table lists this clonotype with a few counts. V and J are TRBV29-1 and TRBJ2-2; no reliable D call. Germline V gene sequence: CDR1 SQVTM, CDR2 ANQGSEA. The V end was cut by 6 bases, the J end by 5 bases, with 7 bases between. This CDR3 has 11 amino acids. CDR3 nucleotides: TGCAGCGTCTATACTACCGGGGAGCTGTTTTTT. This encodes CSVYTTGELFF.

The chain employs TRBV6-1 and TRBJ2-2; D not resolved. Per the germline V gene, CDR1 is MNHNS and CDR2 is SASEGT. This CDR3 region has 15 residues. V was shortened by 3 bases and J by 7 bases, with 15 bases between the two germline ends. CDR3 loop: CASSEMAPAGGELFF. The CDR3 coding sequence is TGTGCCAGCAGTGAGATGGCCCCGGCTGGCGGGGAGCTGTTTTTT.

The chain combines TRBV10-3 with TRBJ2-3; no definite D call. Trimming shortened V by 2 bases and J by 2 bases, and 2 bases separated the two germline ends. The CDR3 extends over 12 amino acids. The germline V gene has CDR1 ENHRY and CDR2 SYGVKD. The CDR3 here is CAISETTDTQYF. The CDR3, as DNA: TGTGCCATCAGTGAGACCACAGATACGCAGTATTTT.

V and J are TRBV3-1 and TRBJ2-7; 11 nucleotides line up with TRBD2. The J segment lost 7 bases and the V segment lost 4 bases, leaving 6 bases of the junction unmatched. CDR3 length: 14 amino acids. CDR1 LGHDT and CDR2 YNNKEL come from the germline V gene (reference sequence). CDR3 region: CASSPRTSGFEQYF. DNA of the CDR3: TGTGCCAGCAGCCCTAGGACTAGCGGGTTTGAGCAGTACTTC.

The rearrangement uses TRBV11-1 and TRBJ2-5, with TRBD1 identical over 7 bases. The CDR3 has 16 residues. The germline V gene encodes CDR1 SGHAT and CDR2 FQDESV (reference sequence). Trimming took 1 base from V and 5 from J; bases not matched to a gene: 10. In DNA form, the CDR3 reads TGTGCCAGCAGCTTAGGACCGGGACAGCACGGGGAGACCCAGTACTTC. Protein product: CASSLGPGQHGETQYF.

To note about this clonotype: Because it lacks the conserved phenylalanine or tryptophan at the end, this CDR3 is likely a read error. The chain employs TRBV7-9 and TRBJ1-4; D remains ambiguous. V was trimmed by 6 bases and J by 8 bases, leaving 13 bases between them. CDR1 is SEHNR, CDR2 FQNEAQ, per germline (reference sequence). The CDR3 totals 13 residues. The CDR3 region has the DNA TGTGCCAGCAGTTCGCAGCCCGGCGAAAAACTGTTTCTT. Amino acids: CASSSQPGEKLFL.

This sequence joins TRBV2 and TRBJ2-7; no definite D call. Germline V gene sequence: CDR1 SNHLY, CDR2 FYNNEI. There are 14 residues in the CDR3. Trimming took off 3 bases at V and 2 bases at J, with 11 bases between the two ends. The CDR3 region has the DNA TGTGCCAGCAGTGATGCTCCTGGCCCCTACGAGCAGTACGTC. Translating it yields CASSDAPGPYEQYV.

This clonotype was detected only a few times. The chain recombines TRBV7-9 with TRBJ1-5; no clear D. This CDR3 region has 13 residues. Germline-derived CDR1 and CDR2 are SEHNR and FQNEAQ (reference sequence). V shed 1 base and J shed 9 bases, with 10 bases lying between them. In nucleotides, the CDR3 is TGTGCCAGCAGCTTAGTCGGCGTAGGGCCCCAGCATTTT. It is translated as CASSLVGVGPQHF.

This clonotype appeared a single time. The chain combines TRBV6-1 with TRBJ1-2, with D unresolved. V was cut by 1 base and J by 4 bases, with 7 bases left in between. There are 13 residues in the CDR3. Germline lookup yields CDR1 MNHNS and CDR2 SASEGT. This chain's CDR3 is CASSEDSPYGYTF. CDR3 in DNA: TGTGCCAGCAGTGAAGACAGTCCCTATGGCTACACCTTC.

In its sample, this clonotype was seen many times. The chain joins TRBV19 to TRBJ1-2, with TRBD1 as a possible D gene (5 bases). V lost 3 bases and J lost 8, with 10 bases in between. The length of the CDR3 is 12 residues. CDR1 is LNHDA, CDR2 SQIVND, per germline (reference sequence). CDR3 sequence (DNA): TGTGCCAGTAGTATCTCAGGGTCCGGCTACACCTTC. Its protein product is CASSISGSGYTF.

This chain connects TRBV29-1 to TRBJ1-5; maybe TRBD1 (5 bases). The CDR3 sequence is 16 residues long. Germline assignment: CDR1 SQVTM and CDR2 ANQGSEA. The chain's CDR3 is CSPSYGGNGDNQPQHF. The CDR3 DNA reads as TGCAGTCCAAGCTATGGGGGAAACGGCGACAATCAGCCCCAGCATTTT. The full variable domain, its missing parts supplied by reference TRBV29-1 and TRBJ1-5, is SAVISQKPSRDICQRGTSLTIQCQVDSQVTMMFWYRQQPGQSLTLIATANQGSEATYESGFVIDKFPISRPNLTFSTLTVSNMSPEDSSIYLCSPSYGGNGDNQPQHFGDGTRLSIL.

This clonotype has a handful of counts. The chain combines TRBV9 with TRBJ1-6; D is possibly TRBD1 (5 bases). The V gene's germline CDR1 is SGDLS and CDR2 YYNGEE. The CDR3 extends over 18 amino acids. Trimming took off 4 bases at V and 7 bases at J, with 24 bases between the two ends. The CDR3 is CASSRRAQETDPNSPLHF. In nucleotides, the CDR3 is TGTGCCAGCAGCCGTAGAGCACAGGAAACTGATCCGAATTCACCCCTCCACTTT.

This clonotype was detected ten times or more. The chain uses TRBV29-1 and TRBJ2-1; D is uncertain. Germline lookup yields CDR1 SQVTM and CDR2 ANQGSEA. This CDR3 contains 12 residues. V was trimmed by 1 base and J by 12 bases, leaving 13 bases between them. The chain's CDR3 is CSVEVGGKVQFF. CDR3 coding DNA: TGCAGCGTTGAAGTTGGTGGGAAGGTGCAGTTCTTC.

The V call is TRBV10-2, the J call TRBJ1-1, with a tentative D call TRBD1 (6 bases). V dropped 4 bases and J dropped 10 bases, with 13 bases sitting between them. Germline V gives CDR1 WSHSY, CDR2 SAAADI. The CDR3 consists of 12 residues. Here the CDR3 reads CASSGAQGGAFF. In nucleotides, the CDR3 is TGCGCCAGCAGTGGAGCACAGGGAGGAGCTTTCTTT.

In its sample, this clonotype was seen a few times. This chain links TRBV3-1 with TRBJ2-7; 7 nucleotides line up with TRBD2. This CDR3 is built from 14 residues. Germline CDR1 is LGHDT and CDR2 is YNNKEL (reference sequence). Unmatched junction bases numbered 5, after V lost 4 bases and J lost 2 bases. This CDR3 reads CASSPLAVAYEQYF. CDR3 coding DNA: TGTGCCAGCAGCCCCCTAGCGGTCGCCTACGAGCAGTACTTC.

This clonotype was observed a few times. This chain connects TRBV11-3 to TRBJ2-1; 7 nucleotides align to TRBD2. Germline CDR1 and CDR2: SGHNT and YENEEA. The ends lost 4 bases at V and 0 bases at J; junction bases unmatched: 6. CDR3 length: 16 amino acids. Here the CDR3 reads CASSSQAGPSYNEQFF. CDR3 in DNA: TGTGCCAGCAGCTCCCAAGCGGGACCCTCCTACAATGAGCAGTTCTTC.